The subject of this entry is one T cell receptor (beta chain). What it binds is unknown. This sample stems from a study of immune evolution from preneoplasia to lung adenocarcinoma. Overall study results and limits: Later-stage lesions appeared to have more T cells, more diversity, less clonality. Top clone share appeared to fall from AAH through AIS, MIA, adenocarcinoma.

This CDR3 is built from 18 residues. From germline, CDR1 is LNHDA and CDR2 SQIVND (reference sequence). Trimming cost V 6 bases and J 2 bases; bases outside gene matches: 15. Two lung cancer pathologists independently confirmed each histologic diagnosis. Data came from immunoSEQ multiplex PCR; TCRdb stores just in-frame clones and leaves some out. The data show more than 4,000 clones, approximately 89% seen once. The chain links TRBV19 to TRBJ2-3; 9 bases map to TRBD2. The sequence derives from a donor of 70 years or more with lung adenocarcinoma. Specimen: FFPE minimally invasive lung adenocarcinoma tissue. The CDR3 coding sequence is TGTGCCAGTAGAGGGCCCGGCGGACTAGCGTCATTCACAGATACGCAGTATTTT. Protein sequence: CASRGPGGLASFTDTQYF.